The 26 T cell receptor beta chains below come from one sample, sequenced in a study of T cells in localized non-small cell lung cancer. The protocol was immunoSEQ multiplex PCR, while the TCRdb copy is restricted to in-frame clones and leaves out a portion. The sample contains approximately 64,000 clones, about 90% of which appear only once. This material consisted of peripheral blood, taken before any cancer treatment. These receptors all stem from a woman aged 35 to 70 with stage I lung adenocarcinoma.

This rearrangement joins TRBV5-1 to TRBJ1-1; TRBD1 is a possible D gene (5 bases). Germline-derived CDR1 and CDR2 are SGHRS and YFSETQ. This CDR3 is 14 amino acids long. V gave up 1 base and J gave up 0 bases, with 7 bases separating them. CDR3 nucleotides: TGCGCCAGCAGCTTGTCGGGGGTGAACACTGAAGCTTTCTTT. Its translation: CASSLSGVNTEAFF.

This chain connects TRBV28 to TRBJ2-7, with no clear D. This CDR3 has 12 amino acids. Trimming took off 6 bases at V and 2 bases at J, with 8 bases between the two ends. Germline V gene sequence: CDR1 MDHEN, CDR2 SYDVKM. Here the CDR3 DNA reads TGTGCCAGCAGCCCTCCAGCCTACGAGCAGTACTTC. Translating it yields CASSPPAYEQYF.

This chain connects TRBV10-1 to TRBJ2-1; possibly TRBD1 for D (6 bases). The V end lost 0 bases, the J end lost 4 bases, and 10 bases lay between the germline ends. The germline gives CDR1 WNHNN, CDR2 SYGVQD (reference sequence). The CDR3 runs 15 residues. CDR3 nucleotides: TGCGCCAGCAGTGAGTCGGACAGCCCTTACAATGAGCAGTTCTTC. Its translation: CASSESDSPYNEQFF.

This clone came up once. The rearrangement joins TRBV11-3 to TRBJ2-3; D is possibly TRBD1 (6 bases). V dropped 3 bases and J dropped 2 bases, with 12 bases sitting between them. Germline V gene data show CDR1 as SGHNT and CDR2 as YENEEA. The CDR3 loop spans 15 amino acids. For the CDR3, the DNA is TGTGCCAGCAGCTTGGACAGCAGATTCACAGATACGCAGTATTTT. Protein sequence: CASSLDSRFTDTQYF. Supplemented by reference TRBV11-3 and TRBJ2-3, the full variable domain reads EAGVVQSPRYKIIEKKQPVAFWCNPISGHNTLYWYLQNLGQGPELLIRYENEEAVDDSQLPKDRFSAERLKGVDSTLKIQPAELGDSAVYLCASSLDSRFTDTQYFGPGTRLTVL.

The rearrangement links TRBV5-1 to TRBJ2-7; D perhaps matches TRBD2 (5 bases). This CDR3 has 13 residues. Looked up from germline, CDR1 is SGHRS and CDR2 is YFSETQ. V was pared by 0 bases and J by 6 bases, with 10 bases between. The CDR3: CASSLAMGSEQYF. The CDR3 bases are TGCGCCAGCAGCTTGGCCATGGGGAGCGAGCAGTACTTC. Filled out from reference TRBV5-1 and TRBJ2-7, the complete variable domain reads KAGVTQTPRYLIKTRGQQVTLSCSPISGHRSVSWYQQTPGQGLQFLFEYFSETQRNKGNFPGRFSGRQFSNSRSEMNVSTLELGDSALYLCASSLAMGSEQYFGPGTRLTVT.

The chain uses TRBV4-2 and TRBJ2-7, with TRBD1 as a possible D gene (5 bases). The V end was cut by 4 bases, the J end by 2 bases, with 15 bases between. CDR1 is LGHNA and CDR2 is YNFKEQ in the germline V gene. This CDR3 region has 15 residues. The chain's CDR3 is CASSRGEGRAYEQYF. The DNA for the CDR3 is TGTGCCAGCAGCCGTGGGGAAGGCAGGGCCTACGAGCAGTACTTC.

This CDR3 is CATSWGGGRDTGELFF. CDR3 in DNA: TGTGCCACATCCTGGGGAGGGGGCAGGGACACCGGGGAGCTGTTTTTT. The chain has TRBV10-3 and TRBJ2-2; either TRBD1 or TRBD2 may supply D (7 bases each). Germline values: CDR1 ENHRY, CDR2 SYGVKD. Trimming left V 10 bases short and J 3 bases short, with 21 bases between. The CDR3 runs 16 residues.

The chain links TRBV7-3 to TRBJ2-7; 9 bases are a match to TRBD1. This CDR3 spans 15 amino acids. V shed 5 bases and J 6 bases; nucleotides not matched to a gene: 11. The V gene's germline CDR1 is SGHTA and CDR2 FQGTGA. CDR3: CASSKTGTGSFEQYF. CDR3 bases: TGTGCCAGCAGCAAAACCGGGACAGGGTCGTTCGAGCAGTACTTC.

The chain uses TRBV5-1 and TRBJ1-1; no clear D gene. There are 11 residues in the CDR3. Trimming shortened V by 4 bases and J by 1 base, and 2 bases separated the two germline ends. CDR1 is SGHRS, CDR2 YFSETQ, per germline. CDR3 sequence: CASSRNTEAFF. CDR3 nucleotides: TGCGCCAGCAGCCGGAACACTGAAGCTTTCTTT.

This chain connects TRBV2 to TRBJ2-3; 11 bases fit TRBD1. J was trimmed by 3 bases and V by 8 bases; bases with no gene match: 1. The CDR3 is made up of 13 amino acids. CDR1 is SNHLY, CDR2 FYNNEI, per germline. The CDR3 DNA follows: TGTGCCAGCCGGGACAGGGGGACAGATACGCAGTATTTT. It codes for CASRDRGTDTQYF.

This clone has just one count. J is TRBJ1-2 and V is TRBV9; tentatively, D is TRBD1 (6 bases). V lost 3 bases, J lost 7 bases, and 16 bases lay in between. Germline assignment: CDR1 SGDLS and CDR2 YYNGEE. This CDR3 has 14 residues. CDR3 in amino acids: CASSAGTLGAGYTF. For the CDR3, the DNA is TGTGCCAGCAGCGCAGGGACCCTGGGGGCTGGCTACACCTTC. The complete variable domain, with remaining parts taken from reference TRBV9 and TRBJ1-2, reads DSGVTQTPKHLITATGQRVTLRCSPRSGDLSVYWYQQSLDQGLQFLIQYYNGEERAKGNILERFSAQQFPDLHSELNLSSLELGDSALYFCASSAGTLGAGYTFGSGTRLTVV.

The chain uses TRBV5-4 and TRBJ1-2; D is undetermined. V was cut by 1 base and J by 2 bases, with 9 bases left in between. This CDR3 is built from 14 residues. Germline V gives CDR1 SGHNT, CDR2 YYREEE (reference sequence). The CDR3 sequence is CASSLLTGNYGYTF. The CDR3 DNA reads TGTGCCAGCAGCTTGTTAACGGGGAACTATGGCTACACCTTC.

CDR3 in DNA: TGTGCCAGCAACCCCCGGGCCCTCCGCGACGAGCAGTACTTC. Translating gives CASNPRALRDEQYF. The chain links TRBV6-5 to TRBJ2-7; D gene ambiguous. With 7 bases removed from V and 5 bases from J, the gap between germline ends came to 18 bases. CDR3 length: 14 residues. Germline assignment: CDR1 MNHEY and CDR2 SVGAGI.

This clone was recorded once. The CDR3 region is CASSQGARTGELFF. The CDR3 nucleotides are TGTGCCAGCAGTCAGGGGGCGCGTACCGGGGAGCTGTTTTTT. This chain uses TRBV28 with TRBJ2-2; 8 bases map to TRBD1. From germline, CDR1 is MDHEN and CDR2 SYDVKM. The junction had 4 bases not matched to a gene; V was cut back by 5 bases and J by 5 bases. The CDR3 runs to 14 residues.

J is TRBJ2-7 and V is TRBV29-1; TRBD1 is a possible D gene (7 bases). This CDR3 is built from 14 residues. Germline loops: CDR1 SQVTM, CDR2 ANQGSEA. The V end lost 3 bases, the J end lost 6 bases, and 18 bases lay between the germline ends. The CDR3 loop reads CSVDGQGGYPEQYF. The CDR3 coding sequence is TGCAGCGTTGACGGGCAGGGGGGATACCCCGAGCAGTACTTC.

As concerns this clone: Just one base apart from a much larger clone, this may be a read error. The CDR3 reads CASSQEMAGISGNTIYF. As DNA, the CDR3 is TGCGCCAGCAGCCAAGAAATGGCAGGGATCTCTGGAAACACCATATATTTT. The chain joins TRBV4-1 to TRBJ1-3; D is perhaps TRBD1 (5 bases). V was trimmed by 0 bases and J by 0 bases, leaving 12 bases between them. Looked up from germline, CDR1 is MGHRA and CDR2 is YSYEKL. This CDR3 is 17 amino acids long.

This rearrangement joins TRBV11-3 to TRBJ2-6; tentative D call: TRBD2 (5 bases). Per the germline V gene, CDR1 is SGHNT and CDR2 is YENEEA. The CDR3 has 15 residues. V was cut by 5 bases and J by 4 bases, with 12 bases left in between. Written as DNA, the CDR3 is TGTGCCAGCAGCGCGGGCGGGTCAGGGGCCAACGTCCTGACTTTC. Its protein product is CASSAGGSGANVLTF.

This chain uses TRBV6-5 with TRBJ2-2, with D tentatively TRBD2 (6 bases). With 4 bases removed from V and 4 bases from J, the gap between germline ends came to 13 bases. Germline V CDR1 and CDR2: MNHEY, SVGAGI. The CDR3 length is 15 residues. The CDR3 reads CASSSGQGGTGELFF. The CDR3 bases are TGTGCCAGCAGTTCCGGGCAGGGAGGCACCGGGGAGCTGTTTTTT.

The CDR3 loop is CASSPRDRYYEQYF. The CDR3, as DNA: TGTGCCAGCAGTCCCCGGGACCGATACTACGAGCAGTACTTC. V usage is TRBV4-2 and J usage is TRBJ2-7, with D perhaps TRBD1 or TRBD2 (5 bases each). From germline, CDR1 is LGHNA and CDR2 YNFKEQ. CDR3 length equals 14 residues. Trimming took 6 bases from V and 3 from J, leaving 15 bases between them.

This chain uses TRBV28 with TRBJ2-6; possible D gene TRBD2, 7 bases. Germline CDR1 reads MDHEN; CDR2 reads SYDVKM. The CDR3 spans 17 residues. Trimming removed 8 bases from V and 4 bases from J, with 21 bases in between. For the CDR3, the DNA is TGTGCCAGCGAGGGAGGGGGGCCTCTGACCGGGGCCAACGTCCTGACTTTC. It translates to CASEGGGPLTGANVLTF.

V usage is TRBV5-4 and J usage is TRBJ1-4; D gene uncertain. The CDR3 runs 14 residues. Germline V lookup: CDR1 SGHNT, CDR2 YYREEE (reference sequence). V lost 4 bases to trimming and J lost 4 bases, with 11 bases between them. The DNA for the CDR3 is TGTGCCAGCAGCCAAGGACGGTTTAATGAAAAACTGTTTTTT. Amino acid sequence: CASSQGRFNEKLFF.

The chain employs TRBV28 and TRBJ2-5; 7 nucleotides align to TRBD1. Losses at the gene ends were 4 bases for V and 5 bases for J; bases not matched to a gene: 7. Germline V gene lookup returns CDR1 MDHEN and CDR2 SYDVKM. The CDR3 consists of 14 residues. Written as DNA, the CDR3 is TGTGCCAGCAGTTCGGGACAGTTAAGGGAGACCCAGTACTTC. Its protein product is CASSSGQLRETQYF.

The chain has TRBV4-2 and TRBJ1-5, with a weak D call TRBD1 (5 bases). V lost 0 bases, J lost 6 bases, and 12 bases lay in between. The germline CDR1 and CDR2 sequences are LGHNA and YNFKEQ. This CDR3 is 15 amino acids long. In DNA, the CDR3 is TGTGCCAGCAGCCAAGATCGGGGCAGTTTTCAGCCCCAGCATTTT. It is translated as CASSQDRGSFQPQHF.

This chain's CDR3 is CASSQELTGNYGYTF. The CDR3 DNA follows: TGTGCCAGCAGCCAAGAACTGACAGGGAACTATGGCTACACCTTC. The chain uses TRBV4-2 and TRBJ1-2; 7 bases match TRBD1. The germline V gene encodes CDR1 LGHNA and CDR2 YNFKEQ. The CDR3 contains 15 residues. V dropped 0 bases and J dropped 2; count of bases not matched to a gene: 3.

The chain employs TRBV5-8 and TRBJ2-5; 9 bases fit TRBD2. This CDR3 contains 18 residues. CDR1 is SGHTS and CDR2 is YDEGEE in the germline V gene. V gave up 0 bases and J gave up 3 bases; unmatched junction bases: 12. The CDR3 reads CASSLGVGLAVNEETQYF. The CDR3 DNA sequence: TGTGCCAGCAGCTTGGGGGTGGGACTAGCAGTGAATGAAGAGACCCAGTACTTC.

This rearrangement joins TRBV28 to TRBJ2-7, with D possibly TRBD2 on 6 matching bases. Trimming took 2 bases from V and 2 from J, leaving 13 bases between them. The germline V gene has CDR1 MDHEN and CDR2 SYDVKM. This CDR3 has 15 amino acids. The CDR3 DNA reads TGTGCCAGCAGTTTAAACCCCCCTAGCGCCTACGAGCAGTACTTC. Translation gives CASSLNPPSAYEQYF.